The entry below gives a single T cell receptor (beta chain) sequence along with its context. Its antigen is unknown. Germline CDR1 reads MNHNS; CDR2 reads SASEGT. V was trimmed by 2 bases and J by 7 bases, leaving 18 bases between them. The CDR3 loop spans 16 amino acids. These data are taken from a study of cytomegalovirus exposure and HLA in healthy donors. Study-wide results and limits: Prior analysis indicated that the majority of TCR beta V segments exhibited productivity approximately 90% or approximately 30% of the time. The authors listed 150 to 200 TCR beta chains as cytomegalovirus-associated. Among TCR beta chains of equal frequency, HLA-associated ones were more clonally expanded in a later analysis. HLA allele associations emerged for around 15,000 TCR beta sequences in a later analysis, at 0.05 false discovery rate.

PCR employed 60 Vbeta and 13 Jbeta primers. Libraries were prepared by immunoSEQ multiplex PCR; TCRdb keeps only in-frame clonotypes and omits some of them. The sample contains some 150,000 clones, roughly 77% of which appear only once. Sequenced material: PBMCs. This sequence joins TRBV6-1 and TRBJ2-1; D may be TRBD2 (7 bases). This TCR was recovered from a man between 40 and 49 years old in good health and CMV-seronegative. For the CDR3, the DNA is TGTGCCAGCAGTGAATGGGGCAGGGGAGGGACGAATGAGCAGTTCTTC. Translation gives CASSEWGRGGTNEQFF.